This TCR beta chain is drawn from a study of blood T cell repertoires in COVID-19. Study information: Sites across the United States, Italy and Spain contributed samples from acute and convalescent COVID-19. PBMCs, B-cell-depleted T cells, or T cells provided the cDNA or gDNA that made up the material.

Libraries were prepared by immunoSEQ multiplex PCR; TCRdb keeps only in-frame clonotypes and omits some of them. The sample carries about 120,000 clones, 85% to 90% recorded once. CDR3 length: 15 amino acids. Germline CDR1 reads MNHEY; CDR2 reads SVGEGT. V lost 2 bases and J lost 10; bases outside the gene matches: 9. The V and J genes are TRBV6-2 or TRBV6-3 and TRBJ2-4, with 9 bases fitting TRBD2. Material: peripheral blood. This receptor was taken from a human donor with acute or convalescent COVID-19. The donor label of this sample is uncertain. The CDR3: CASSYPAGLAPIQYF. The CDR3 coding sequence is TGTGCCAGCAGTTACCCAGCTGGACTAGCGCCTATTCAGTACTTC.